This record concerns one T cell receptor (beta chain) sequence. The CDR3 extends over 16 amino acids. V lost 0 bases and J 5 bases, leaving 15 bases between the germline ends. Looked up from germline, CDR1 is SGHNT and CDR2 is YYREEE (reference sequence). CD4+ cell separation produced CD45RA+ naive and CD45RA-negative memory subsets. This sample is part of a study of shared clonotypes between healthy human individuals. The data were produced by immunoSEQ multiplex PCR, yet TCRdb's version contains in-frame clones alone and is incomplete. Of under 1,100,000 clones listed, roughly 75% were seen once; the top ten hold around 1.5%.

The sequenced material came from memory CD4+ T cells sorted from blood. Subset meaning: CD45RA-negative fraction. The TCR was taken from a man aged 18 to 35 in good health. This chain links TRBV5-4 with TRBJ2-1; D might be TRBD1 (6 bases). CDR3 nucleotide sequence: TGTGCCAGCAGCTTGGGGGGGCACATAACTAACAATGAGCAGTTCTTC. Its translation: CASSLGGHITNNEQFF.